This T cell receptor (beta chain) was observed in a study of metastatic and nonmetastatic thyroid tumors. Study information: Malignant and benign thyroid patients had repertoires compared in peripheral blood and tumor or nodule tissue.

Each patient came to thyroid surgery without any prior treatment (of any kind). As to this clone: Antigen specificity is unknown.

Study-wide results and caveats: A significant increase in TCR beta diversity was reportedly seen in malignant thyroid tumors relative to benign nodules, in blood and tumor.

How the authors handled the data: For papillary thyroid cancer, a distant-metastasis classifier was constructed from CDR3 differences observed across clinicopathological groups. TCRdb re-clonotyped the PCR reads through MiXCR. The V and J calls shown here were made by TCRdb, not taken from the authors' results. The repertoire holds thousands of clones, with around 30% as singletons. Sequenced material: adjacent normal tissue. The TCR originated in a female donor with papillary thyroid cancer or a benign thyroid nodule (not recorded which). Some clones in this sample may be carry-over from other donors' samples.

CDR3 protein: CANYGYTF. DNA for the CDR3: TGTGCTAACTATGGCTACACCTTC. The chain links TRBV6-9 to TRBJ1-2; the D is unclear. Looked up from germline, CDR1 is MNHGY and CDR2 is SVAAGI. The CDR3 consists of 8 residues.